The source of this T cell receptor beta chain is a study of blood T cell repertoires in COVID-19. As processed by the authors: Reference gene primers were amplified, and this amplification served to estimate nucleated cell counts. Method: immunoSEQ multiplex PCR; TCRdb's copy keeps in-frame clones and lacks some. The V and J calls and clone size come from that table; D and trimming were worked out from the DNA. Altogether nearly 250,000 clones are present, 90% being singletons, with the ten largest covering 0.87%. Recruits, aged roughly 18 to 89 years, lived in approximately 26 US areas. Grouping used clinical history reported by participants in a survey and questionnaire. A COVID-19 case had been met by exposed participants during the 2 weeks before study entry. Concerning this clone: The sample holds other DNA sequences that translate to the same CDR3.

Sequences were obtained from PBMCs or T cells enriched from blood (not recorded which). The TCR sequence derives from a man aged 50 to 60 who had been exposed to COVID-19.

The CDR3 loop is CASSPRQGTNTEAFF. For the CDR3, the DNA is TGCGCCAGCAGCCCTAGACAGGGGACGAACACTGAAGCTTTCTTT. The chain has TRBV5-1 and TRBJ1-1, with 8 positions matching TRBD1. Germline CDR1 SGHRS, CDR2 YFSETQ. Germline trimming cut 4 bases from V and 1 base from J; bases unmatched to any gene: 6. The CDR3 runs to 15 residues.